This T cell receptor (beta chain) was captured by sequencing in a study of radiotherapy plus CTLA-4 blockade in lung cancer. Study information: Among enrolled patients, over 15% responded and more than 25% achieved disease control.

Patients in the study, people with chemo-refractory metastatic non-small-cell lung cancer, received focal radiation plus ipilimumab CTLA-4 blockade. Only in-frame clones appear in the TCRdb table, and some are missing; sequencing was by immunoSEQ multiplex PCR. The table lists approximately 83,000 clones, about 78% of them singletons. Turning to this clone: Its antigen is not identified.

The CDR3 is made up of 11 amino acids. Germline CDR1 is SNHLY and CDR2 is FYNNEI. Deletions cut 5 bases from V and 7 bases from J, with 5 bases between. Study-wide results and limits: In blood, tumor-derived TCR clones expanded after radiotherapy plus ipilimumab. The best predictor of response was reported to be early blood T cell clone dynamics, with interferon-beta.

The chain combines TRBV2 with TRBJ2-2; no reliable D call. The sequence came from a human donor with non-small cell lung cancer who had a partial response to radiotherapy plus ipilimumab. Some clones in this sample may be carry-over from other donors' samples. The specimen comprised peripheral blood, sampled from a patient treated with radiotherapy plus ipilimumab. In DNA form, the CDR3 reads TGTGCCAGCAGTCGAGTCGGGGAGCTGTTTTTT. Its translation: CASSRVGELFF.